This passage covers 13 T cell receptor beta chains from one sample sequenced in a study of T cell responses to AZD1222 COVID-19 vaccine. Profiled with immunoSEQ multiplex PCR; TCRdb holds only in-frame clones, not every one. The sample holds fewer than 150,000 clones, about 91% seen once. Material: peripheral blood, obtained on day 0 of AZD1222 vaccination. The origin of the receptors is an adult in good health.

The chain combines TRBV4-1 with TRBJ1-2, with D possibly TRBD1 on 6 matching bases. V shed 0 bases and J shed 3 bases, with 11 bases lying between them. Per germline, CDR1 MGHRA and CDR2 YSYEKL. There are 15 residues in the CDR3. CDR3 in amino acids: CASSQDGAGDYGYTF. The CDR3 bases are TGCGCCAGCAGCCAAGATGGGGCAGGGGACTATGGCTACACCTTC.

The rearrangement links TRBV2 to TRBJ1-5; TRBD1 matches 9 bases. V lost 5 bases and J lost 5; bases outside the gene matches: 4. The CDR3 sequence is 14 residues long. Looked up from germline, CDR1 is SNHLY and CDR2 is FYNNEI. DNA of the CDR3: TGTGCCAGCAGTAGACAGGGGGGATATCAGCCCCAGCATTTT. Its protein product is CASSRQGGYQPQHF.

The chain is built from TRBV28 and TRBJ1-2; possibly TRBD1 for D (5 bases). V was shortened by 5 bases and J by 2 bases, with 15 bases between the two germline ends. There are 15 residues in the CDR3. The germline CDR1 and CDR2 sequences are MDHEN and SYDVKM. Here the CDR3 DNA reads TGTGCCAGCAGTCCCGGGGGAGGGGCCAACTATGGCTACACCTTC. Translation: CASSPGGGANYGYTF.

The V gene is TRBV28, the J gene TRBJ1-4; D not resolved. CDR1 is MDHEN and CDR2 is SYDVKM in the germline V gene. The CDR3 length is 15 residues. V shed 6 bases and J shed 4 bases, with 15 bases lying between them. The CDR3 DNA is TGTGCCAGCAGAACGGGGAAAATGGATAATGAAAAACTGTTTTTT. Amino acid sequence: CASRTGKMDNEKLFF.

This sequence joins TRBV5-1 and TRBJ1-2; 8 bases are a match to TRBD1. This CDR3 has 13 residues. The ends lost 0 bases at V and 9 bases at J; junction bases unmatched: 4. Germline V gene data show CDR1 as SGHRS and CDR2 as YFSETQ. The CDR3, as DNA: TGCGCCAGCAGCTTGGATGGACAGGGAAGCTACACCTTC. Amino acid sequence: CASSLDGQGSYTF.

This clone showed up just a few times. The chain carries TRBV5-1 and TRBJ2-1; D might be TRBD1 (5 bases). Germline V gene lookup returns CDR1 SGHRS and CDR2 YFSETQ. Trimming shortened V by 0 bases and J by 2 bases, and 9 bases separated the two germline ends. CDR3 length equals 15 residues. CDR3 region: CASSLAPGTYNEQFF. CDR3 coding DNA: TGCGCCAGCAGCTTGGCCCCAGGGACCTACAATGAGCAGTTCTTC.

The chain carries TRBV4-3 and TRBJ2-1; tentatively, D is TRBD1 or TRBD2 (5 bases each). Germline values: CDR1 LGHNA, CDR2 YSLEER. This CDR3 has 19 amino acids. The V end was cut by 0 bases, the J end by 7 bases, with 25 bases between. The CDR3 bases are TGCGCCAGCAGCCAAGAACTCTTGATAGGGGTTAGGTCGGGGAATGAGCAGTTCTTC. Amino acids: CASSQELLIGVRSGNEQFF.

The sample holds one count of this clone. The J gene is TRBJ1-1, the V gene TRBV18, with TRBD1 matching 7 bases. The CDR3 is 16 amino acids. The germline V gene has CDR1 KGHSH and CDR2 LQKENI. V lost 5 bases and J lost 7; bases outside the gene matches: 16. CDR3 in amino acids: CASSSAAATAGGEAFF. The CDR3 DNA reads TGTGCCAGCTCAAGCGCGGCGGCCACCGCAGGGGGTGAAGCTTTCTTT.

The chain combines TRBV20-1 with TRBJ1-6; D remains unclear. Germline loops: CDR1 DFQATT, CDR2 SNEGSKA (reference sequence). The CDR3 spans 17 residues. With 3 bases removed from V and 1 base from J, the gap between germline ends came to 16 bases. CDR3 bases: TGCAGTGCTAGTCGTCCCGGGTTTGGGTCCTATAATTCACCCCTCCACTTT. Its protein is CSASRPGFGSYNSPLHF.

This clone was seen a few times. The chain is built from TRBV2 and TRBJ1-6; 9 bases map to TRBD1. The ends lost 11 bases at V and 9 bases at J; junction bases unmatched: 11. CDR3 length: 14 residues. Germline loops: CDR1 SNHLY, CDR2 FYNNEI. CDR3 coding DNA: TGTGCCGGCACACAACAGGGGGCAGGTTCACCCCTCCACTTT. Translated: CAGTQQGAGSPLHF.

The J gene is TRBJ2-1, the V gene TRBV12-5; the D is unclear. Per germline, CDR1 LGHNT and CDR2 FRNRAP. V was pared by 1 base and J by 9 bases, with 7 bases between. The CDR3 has 12 residues. Here the CDR3 reads CASGLDLGEQFF. CDR3 in DNA: TGTGCTAGTGGTTTGGACTTGGGTGAGCAGTTCTTC.

The chain has TRBV11-1 and TRBJ2-1, with 10 positions matching TRBD1. In germline, CDR1 is SGHAT, CDR2 FQDESV (reference sequence). Unmatched junction bases numbered 4, after V lost 5 bases and J lost 3 bases. The CDR3 covers 15 residues. CDR3 sequence reads: CASSMGQGIYNEQFF. In DNA form, the CDR3 reads TGTGCCAGCAGCATGGGACAGGGGATCTACAATGAGCAGTTCTTC.

This chain joins TRBV29-1 and TRBJ1-2; D ambiguous. The V end was cut by 1 base, the J end by 5 bases, with 14 bases between. The length of the CDR3 is 14 residues. The germline CDR1 and CDR2 sequences are SQVTM and ANQGSEA. The CDR3, as DNA: TGCAGCGTTGAAGGGGCAGACGGTTCTTATGGCTACACCTTC. This gives the protein CSVEGADGSYGYTF.